This T cell receptor beta chain was sequenced during a study of T cell responses to AZD1222 COVID-19 vaccine. Study results and limitations: At study baseline, merely a handful of AZD1222 recipients were seropositive. Researchers report vaccine-associated CD4 TCRs spanning spike, with dominance at 160-218 and 743-854.

Remarks on this clone: Its antigen remains unknown.

The V and J ends lost 4 bases and 8 bases respectively, with 11 bases between them. Looked up from germline, CDR1 is SGHNT and CDR2 is YENEEA. This CDR3 contains 12 residues. Data came from immunoSEQ multiplex PCR; TCRdb stores just in-frame clones and leaves some out. Of 150,000 to 180,000 clones detected, 70% to 90% appear once; the ten largest clones hold roughly 5.8%. The receptor was derived from an adult in good health. The source was peripheral blood, collected on day 0 of MenACWY control vaccination. The chain joins TRBV11-3 to TRBJ1-1; D call uncertain. CDR3 in amino acids: CASSSMGSEAFF. DNA for the CDR3: TGTGCCAGCAGCTCGATGGGGTCAGAAGCTTTCTTT.